This T cell receptor (beta chain) was observed in a study of T cell responses to AZD1222 COVID-19 vaccine (dated by TCRdb to about 2021). About the investigation overall: TCR sequencing was performed for some 250 trial participants, of whom about 200 were given two doses of AZD1222 and roughly 25 were given two doses of MenACWY control vaccine. Trial participants were enrolled into age subgroups of 18-55, 56-69 and 70-plus years, which contained about 150, 28 and 57 TCR-sequenced participants, respectively. Summary of the overall study and its limitations: Conclusions about previously exposed vaccinees are limited, since just a handful of AZD1222 recipients were seropositive for SARS-CoV-2 at baseline. Reportedly, almost half of the unique spike-specific TCRs recognized epitopes lying outside the regions that are mutated in the B.1.351 and B.1.1.7 variants. Participants were mostly white British and included more females than males, and it was suggested by the authors that clonal diversity may have been underestimated. A significant rise in spike-specific TCR breadth and depth was observed after two AZD1222 doses relative to day 0 and relative to MenACWY recipients. Vaccine-associated CD4 TCRs spanned the whole spike protein, with dominant responses in regions 160-218 and 743-854. In the small 56-69-year group, the increase in depth fell short of significance, most likely because of low power. Because no day 14 peak-response samples were available, the repertoires could be characterized only after the peak T cell response.

In the case of this clone: The antigen it recognizes is unknown. Qualities for individual bases were not recorded, and no much larger clone is one base off.

What the time point label conveys for this sample: about 28 days (+/-7) after the second vaccine dose. AZD1222 recipients given second doses at about 4 weeks or at about 12 weeks were pooled, since spike-specific TCR depth and breadth were not found to differ between the two schedules. Vaccinee samples came from UK trials COV001 and COV002, including a single-blind randomized controlled phase 2/3 trial of AZD1222 (ChAdOx1 nCoV-19) in healthy adults. Trial participant PBMC samples were collected at day 0 and day 28 after the second dose for TCRbeta chain sequencing. The CDR3 regions of human TCRbeta chains were analyzed by immunosequencing. The authors processed their data as follows. TCRs in the repertoires were matched against a reference library of SARS-CoV-2-specific TCRs that had been generated with the MIRA antigen-specificity platform. Breadth was defined as the fraction of unique TCRs that were SARS-CoV-2-associated, and depth was defined as the fraction of total T cells that were SARS-CoV-2-associated. Using the MIRA data, every spike-specific TCR was mapped to the spike region that the TCR reacted to and assigned to either a CD4 or a CD8 class. Log10-transformed breadth and depth values were compared by one-way ANOVA with Sidak's multiple comparisons tests. Not all clones reach the TCRdb copy of this immuneACCESS table, which keeps in-frame sequences only. Checked studies attribute under half of the gap to unresolved V genes and leave the rest unexplained. V and J calls and clone size are given by that table; D and trimming were obtained from the DNA. This sample comprises 130,000 or so clones, roughly 87% of them detected only once. The ten largest clones capture 4.5% to 7% of the sample.

The TCR sequence derives from an adult who received the AZD1222 COVID-19 vaccine. Sequenced here: peripheral blood, sampled 28 days after the second AZD1222 dose.

The CDR3 in this case is CASSPAGLNQPQHF. The DNA sequence is TGTGCCAGCTCACCGGCAGGGCTCAATCAGCCCCAGCATTTT. Recombination connected TRBV18 to TRBJ1-5, and the D gene may be TRBD1, 5 bases matching. The germline ends are 9 bases apart after V is trimmed by 3 bases and J by 3 bases. Including cysteine and phenylalanine, the CDR3 has 14 amino acids. Only the CDR3 DNA stays, 42 bases, in frame from base 1. For CDR1 and CDR2, the germline V gene lists KGHSH and LQKENI.